This TCR beta chain originates from a study of CD8 T cells in ankylosing spondylitis. Study-wide results and limits: For ankylosing spondylitis blood, a TCR beta motif of under ten highly homologous variants appeared characteristic.

On this clonotype: No antigen is known for it.

TCRdb re-derived calls from the 5' RACE reads in MiXCR, one entry per CDR3 protein. The top ten hold around 16% of the sample, which has about 390,000 distinct CDR3 sequences, approximately 20% seen once. V was pared by 3 bases and J by 4 bases, with 5 bases of the junction left unmatched. The CDR3 runs 15 residues. CDR1 and CDR2 (germline): SGHDT, YYEEEE. Sequenced input: blood, either unsorted or a sorted T cell fraction (not recorded which). The rearrangement joins TRBV5-6 to TRBJ1-3, with 9 positions matching TRBD1. This receptor was taken from a male donor with ankylosing spondylitis. The CDR3 coding sequence is TGTGCCAGCAGCTCACAGGGGGCGCCCGGAAACACCATATATTTT. Its protein is CASSSQGAPGNTIYF.